The source of this T cell receptor (beta chain) is a study of T cells in localized non-small cell lung cancer. Germline assignment: CDR1 SGDLS and CDR2 YYNGEE. CDR3 length: 14 amino acids. Trimming took 0 bases from V and 2 from J, leaving 9 bases between them. Within the sample, this clone is hyperexpanded. At the DNA level, this CDR3 is encoded by other sequences in the same sample as well. Using immunoSEQ multiplex PCR, the repertoire was profiled, and TCRdb retains in-frame clones only, with some absent. This sample has more than 1,500 clones, with over 20% found just once. Source: normal lung tissue next to the tumor, taken before any cancer treatment. The receptor's source is a woman aged 40 to 75 with stage I lung adenocarcinoma. The chain uses TRBV9 and TRBJ2-7; a possible D gene is TRBD1 (5 bases). CDR3 DNA: TGTGCCAGCAGCGTAGGCCAGGGTACCTACGAGCAGTACTTC. Translation gives CASSVGQGTYEQYF.